Shown below are 8 T cell receptor beta chains from a single sample sequenced in a study of cytomegalovirus exposure and HLA in healthy donors. Data came from immunoSEQ multiplex PCR; TCRdb stores just in-frame clones and leaves some out. The table shows over 110,000 clones, with around nine tenths occurring only once. Input material: PBMCs. The receptors stem from a man younger than 35 in good health and CMV-seropositive.

This chain joins TRBV7-3 and TRBJ2-3, with 8 nucleotides matching TRBD1. Germline CDR1 reads SGHTA; CDR2 reads FQGTGA. V dropped 3 bases and J dropped 1; count of bases not matched to a gene: 3. The CDR3 extends over 15 amino acids. CDR3 in DNA: TGTGCCAGCAGCTTCGACAGGGGTGGCACAGATACGCAGTATTTT. It is translated as CASSFDRGGTDTQYF.

The chain uses TRBV18 and TRBJ2-7; 10 nucleotides match TRBD2. The germline gives CDR1 KGHSH, CDR2 LQKENI. The trim removed 5 bases at V and 5 bases at J, leaving 9 bases unmatched. The CDR3 spans 15 residues. The CDR3 is CASSSASGRMDEQYF. CDR3 bases: TGTGCCAGCTCATCAGCTAGCGGGAGAATGGACGAGCAGTACTTC.

The chain recombines TRBV10-3 with TRBJ2-7; possible D gene TRBD1, 6 bases. The germline CDR1 and CDR2 sequences are ENHRY and SYGVKD. V shed 1 base and J shed 6 bases, with 10 bases lying between them. CDR3 length equals 13 residues. The CDR3, as DNA: TGTGCCATCAGTGAGTTCCAGGGGAGCGAGCAGTACTTC. Protein: CAISEFQGSEQYF.

The rearrangement links TRBV6-6 to TRBJ1-1; no definite D call. The CDR3 loop spans 12 amino acids. V lost 6 bases, J lost 0 bases, and 5 bases lay in between. CDR1 and CDR2 from the germline V gene are MNHNY and SVGAGI (reference sequence). This CDR3 reads CASRAMNTEAFF. The CDR3 nucleotides are TGTGCCAGCAGGGCCATGAACACTGAAGCTTTCTTT.

The V gene is TRBV7-8, the J gene TRBJ1-2; possibly TRBD1 for D (6 bases). The CDR3 loop spans 13 amino acids. Germline loops: CDR1 SGHVS, CDR2 FQNEAQ. V lost 0 bases to trimming and J lost 7 bases, with 9 bases between them. Written as DNA, the CDR3 is TGTGCCAGCAGCTTAGCGGGCAGGGGTGGCTACACCTTC. This translates into CASSLAGRGGYTF.

The chain is built from TRBV9 and TRBJ2-3, with D possibly TRBD2 on 5 matching bases. This CDR3 comprises 15 residues. The ends were cut back, 0 bases at V and 2 bases at J, with 10 bases in the middle. The V gene's germline CDR1 is SGDLS and CDR2 YYNGEE. The CDR3 region has the DNA TGTGCCAGCAGCGTAGTTAATAGCGACACAGATACGCAGTATTTT. This encodes CASSVVNSDTDTQYF.

This clone was observed once. The rearrangement links TRBV18 to TRBJ2-5; TRBD1 might be the D (6 bases). Germline assignment: CDR1 KGHSH and CDR2 LQKENI. The CDR3 contains 15 residues. The ends were cut back, 3 bases at V and 1 base at J, with 12 bases in the middle. CDR3 loop: CASSPYRAGQETQYF. The CDR3 DNA reads as TGTGCCAGCTCACCGTACAGGGCTGGCCAAGAGACCCAGTACTTC.

The rearrangement links TRBV27 to TRBJ2-5; D not resolved. The CDR3 covers 12 residues. Germline V gene lookup returns CDR1 MNHEY and CDR2 SMNVEV (reference sequence). V was clipped by 8 bases and J by 2 bases, with 9 bases between them. CDR3 loop: CASGLWQETQYF. In DNA, the CDR3 is TGTGCCAGCGGCCTTTGGCAAGAGACCCAGTACTTC.